The clone carrying this TCR beta chain has only one observation. Germline is not matched at one junction end, which may reflect a read error. Germline CDR1 is MNHNY and CDR2 is SVGAGI (reference sequence). The length of the CDR3 is 14 residues. This specimen comes from a study of tumor-infiltrating lymphocytes in oesophageal squamous cell carcinoma. Each CDR3 protein is one row after TCRdb ran MiXCR on the PCR reads. The sample lists fewer than 16,000 distinct CDR3 sequences, 53% occurring once. The sequence was collected from a male donor with esophageal squamous cell carcinoma. The rearrangement links TRBV6-6 to TRBJ2-5; TRBD2 is a possible D gene (6 bases). Source material: esophageal tumor tissue. The CDR3 nucleotides are TGTGCCAGCAGTTACGGAGGGAGTAATTCACCCCTCCACTTC. Its translation is CASSYGGSNSPLHF.